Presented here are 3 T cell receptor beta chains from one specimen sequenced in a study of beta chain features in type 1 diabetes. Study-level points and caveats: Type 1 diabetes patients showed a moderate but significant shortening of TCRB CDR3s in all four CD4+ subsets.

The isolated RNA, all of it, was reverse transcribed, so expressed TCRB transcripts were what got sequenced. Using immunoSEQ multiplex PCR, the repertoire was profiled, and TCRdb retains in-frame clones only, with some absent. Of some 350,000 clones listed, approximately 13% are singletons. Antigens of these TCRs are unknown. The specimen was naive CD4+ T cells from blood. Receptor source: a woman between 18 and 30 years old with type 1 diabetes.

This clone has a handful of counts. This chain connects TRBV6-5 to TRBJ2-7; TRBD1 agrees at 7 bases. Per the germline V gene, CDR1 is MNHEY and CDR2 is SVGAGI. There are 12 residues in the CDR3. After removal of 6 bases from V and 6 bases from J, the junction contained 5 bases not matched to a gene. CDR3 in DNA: TGTGCCAGCAGCCGACAGGGCGGCGAGCAGTACTTC. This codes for CASSRQGGEQYF.

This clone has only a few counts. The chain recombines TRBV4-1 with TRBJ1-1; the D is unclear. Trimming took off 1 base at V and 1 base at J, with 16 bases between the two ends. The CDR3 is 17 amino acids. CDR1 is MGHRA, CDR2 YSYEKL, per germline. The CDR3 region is CASSQGRARRSNTEAFF. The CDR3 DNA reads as TGCGCCAGCAGCCAAGGGAGGGCTAGACGGTCGAACACTGAAGCTTTCTTT.

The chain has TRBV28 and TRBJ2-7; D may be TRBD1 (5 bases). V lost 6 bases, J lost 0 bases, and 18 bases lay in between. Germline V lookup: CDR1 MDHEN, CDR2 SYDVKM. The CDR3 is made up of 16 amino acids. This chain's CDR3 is CASRTHDREASYEQYF. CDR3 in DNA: TGTGCCAGCAGAACCCACGACAGAGAAGCCTCCTACGAGCAGTACTTC. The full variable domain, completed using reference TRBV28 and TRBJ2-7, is DVKVTQSSRYLVKRTGEKVFLECVQDMDHENMFWYRQDPGLGLRLIYFSYDVKMKEKGDIPEGYSVSREKKERFSLILESASTNQTSMYLCASRTHDREASYEQYFGPGTRLTVT.